The clone carrying this T cell receptor (beta chain) came up a few times. The record originates from a study of blood T cell repertoires in COVID-19. In the original processing: Scientists estimated how many nucleated cells there were by amplifying reference gene primers. Clones were read by immunoSEQ multiplex PCR, and TCRdb kept only the in-frame ones, dropping some. V, J and clone size reflect that table, while D and trimming were determined from the DNA. The table shows fewer than 200,000 clones, with around 77% occurring only once. The sequence was collected from a man between 65 and 85 years old with active or convalescent COVID-19. Sequenced sample: peripheral blood.

CDR3 amino acids: CASSPGTGAQMNTEAFF. DNA for the CDR3: TGTGCCAGCAGCCCAGGGACAGGGGCCCAGATGAACACTGAAGCTTTCTTT. The J gene is TRBJ1-1, the V gene TRBV11-2, with 10 nucleotides matching TRBD1. V was pared by 5 bases and J by 0 bases, with 9 bases of the junction left unmatched. The CDR3 sequence is 17 residues long. CDR1 is SGHAT, CDR2 FQNNGV, per germline.